The rows below give T cell receptor beta chains drawn from one sample of a study of patients and donors after allogeneic stem cell transplantation. Via MiXCR, TCRdb re-called the RT-PCR reads, giving one row per CDR3 protein. The sample has more than 150,000 distinct CDR3 sequences; 24% are singletons. The sequenced material came from blood, either unsorted or a sorted T cell fraction (not recorded which). The receptors derive from a human donor who was either an allogeneic HSCT recipient or a stem cell or donor lymphocyte infusion donor (not recorded which). It is not recorded whose cells these are; they may come from a transplant donor. The conserved cysteine and the conserved F or W are not part of the CDR3 here.

v_gene: TRBV5-1; j_gene: TRBJ2-2; CDR3aa: ASSPGSFRTGELF
v_gene: TRBV12-3/TRBV12-4; j_gene: TRBJ2-3; CDR3aa: ASSFGPDTQY
v_gene: TRBV5-1; j_gene: TRBJ1-3; CDR3aa: ASSSGDRGSGNTIY
v_gene: TRBV21-1; j_gene: TRBJ2-6; CDR3aa: ARGYGYTGANVLT
v_gene: TRBV20-1; j_gene: TRBJ2-3; CDR3aa: SARGLTDTQY
v_gene: TRBV6-5; j_gene: TRBJ1-3; CDR3aa: ASSYADTIY
v_gene: TRBV12-3/TRBV12-4; j_gene: TRBJ1-1; CDR3aa: ASSLGNLNTEAF
v_gene: TRBV9; j_gene: TRBJ2-2; CDR3aa: ASSVGQGAKVGELF
v_gene: TRBV6-5; j_gene: TRBJ2-3; CDR3aa: ASSYWAGFKSGSPSTDTQY
v_gene: TRBV20-1; j_gene: TRBJ1-6; CDR3aa: SARMGAQSPLH
v_gene: TRBV5-1; j_gene: TRBJ1-1; CDR3aa: ASSSGQNTEAF
v_gene: TRBV6-5; j_gene: TRBJ1-1; CDR3aa: ASSYSSPRQARVAF
v_gene: TRBV7-9; j_gene: TRBJ2-1; CDR3aa: ASSPGTGLYNEQF
v_gene: TRBV5-6; j_gene: TRBJ2-1; CDR3aa: ASRYGLADNEQF
v_gene: TRBV28; j_gene: TRBJ2-7; CDR3aa: ASGTALSYEQY
v_gene: TRBV5-1; j_gene: TRBJ1-2; CDR3aa: ASTPWRDSSSNYGYT
v_gene: TRBV14; j_gene: TRBJ2-4; CDR3aa: ASSQSGTGTDIQY
v_gene: TRBV6-1; j_gene: TRBJ1-1; CDR3aa: ASSEIRAKGAEAF
v_gene: TRBV6-2/TRBV6-3; j_gene: TRBJ2-7; CDR3aa: ASSYGTVAYEQY
v_gene: TRBV4-2; j_gene: TRBJ1-1; CDR3aa: ASSKRLDTEAF
v_gene: TRBV12-3/TRBV12-4; j_gene: TRBJ1-2; CDR3aa: ASSSLGAYGYT
v_gene: TRBV20-1; j_gene: TRBJ2-3; CDR3aa: SPLGDTQY
v_gene: TRBV6-5; j_gene: TRBJ1-3; CDR3aa: ASISPGNTIY
v_gene: TRBV12-3/TRBV12-4; j_gene: TRBJ2-7; CDR3aa: ASTPGSPYEQY
v_gene: TRBV30; j_gene: TRBJ2-7; CDR3aa: AWSSGLGTYEQY
v_gene: TRBV21-1; j_gene: TRBJ1-2; CDR3aa: ASTKDGAGPPTSGYT
v_gene: TRBV29-1; j_gene: TRBJ2-7; CDR3aa: STLGSSYEQY
v_gene: TRBV10-3; j_gene: TRBJ1-2; CDR3aa: AISESEGYDYGYT
v_gene: TRBV6-5; j_gene: TRBJ2-2; CDR3aa: ASRTPTSGGHDTGELF
v_gene: TRBV20-1; j_gene: TRBJ2-7; CDR3aa: SASSLSTRSYEQY
v_gene: TRBV20-1; j_gene: TRBJ2-2; CDR3aa: SVRIGQGTGELF
v_gene: TRBV10-3; j_gene: TRBJ2-2; CDR3aa: AISYRGGSTGELF
v_gene: TRBV5-1; j_gene: TRBJ1-1; CDR3aa: ASSLLGPEAF
v_gene: TRBV12-3/TRBV12-4; j_gene: TRBJ1-1; CDR3aa: ASSARGVNTEAF
v_gene: TRBV7-7; j_gene: TRBJ2-5; CDR3aa: ASSLGGTGDETQY
v_gene: TRBV20-1; j_gene: TRBJ1-2; CDR3aa: SARDYEWGDYGYT
v_gene: TRBV6-2/TRBV6-3; j_gene: TRBJ2-4; CDR3aa: ASSYRLDIQY
v_gene: TRBV6-1; j_gene: TRBJ1-2; CDR3aa: ASIPIGPIYGYT
v_gene: TRBV5-1; j_gene: TRBJ2-1; CDR3aa: ASSLRTGNNEQF